Each of the 21 T cell receptor beta chains below was sequenced from the same sample in a study of cytomegalovirus exposure and HLA in healthy donors (TCRdb year 2017). Libraries were constructed by the immunoSEQ multiplex PCR assay. A mixture of 60 forward primers for TCR Vbeta segments and 13 reverse primers for TCR Jbeta segments was used in the multiplex PCR. TCRdb stores this immuneACCESS table with in-frame sequences only. Part of the clones is absent; in the studies checked, under half of the shortfall reflects unresolved V genes, and no reason is known for the rest. This sample lists over 250,000 clones; under 80% were detected once. The top ten hold 2% to 2.5% of the sample. The source material was PBMCs. The source is a female donor in good health and CMV-seronegative.

The genes are TRBV4-1 and TRBJ1-1, with 8 positions matching TRBD1. Germline V CDR1 and CDR2: MGHRA, YSYEKL. V trimming: 4 bases; J trimming: 1 base; junction bases outside the gene matches: 14. The CDR3 extends over 18 amino acids. CDR3: CASSPSKGYDRGNTEAFF. CDR3 nucleotides: TGCGCCAGCAGCCCCTCGAAGGGTTACGACAGGGGGAACACTGAAGCTTTCTTT.

This clone showed up just once. V is TRBV2 and J is TRBJ2-3; tentatively, D is TRBD1 (6 bases). Germline CDR1 reads SNHLY; CDR2 reads FYNNEI. CDR3 size: 12 residues. V shed 5 bases and J shed 6 bases, with 9 bases lying between them. This chain's CDR3 is CASSNDRDTQYF. In DNA, the CDR3 is TGTGCCAGCAGTAACGACAGGGATACGCAGTATTTT.

This chain joins TRBV11-2 and TRBJ2-5; TRBD1 matches 7 bases. With V trimmed by 5 bases and J by 2 bases, 8 bases remained unmatched. The CDR3 consists of 15 residues. CDR1 is SGHAT, CDR2 FQNNGV, per germline. This CDR3 is CASSVTQGRQETQYF. DNA of the CDR3: TGTGCCAGCAGCGTCACACAGGGGCGTCAAGAGACCCAGTACTTC.

The chain combines TRBV5-1 with TRBJ1-1, with 7 bases identical to TRBD1. Germline lookup yields CDR1 SGHRS and CDR2 YFSETQ. The CDR3 loop spans 12 amino acids. Germline trimming cut 5 bases from V and 6 bases from J; bases unmatched to any gene: 4. Written as DNA, the CDR3 is TGCGCCAGCAGATCTGACAGGGCTGAAGCTTTCTTT. This translates into CASRSDRAEAFF.

This clone has a handful of counts. V usage is TRBV4-1 and J usage is TRBJ2-5; weak D call: TRBD2 (6 bases). The end of the DNA aligns better with TRBJ2-7, so the J call may be wrong. Germline values: CDR1 MGHRA, CDR2 YSYEKL. The CDR3 is 15 amino acids. CDR3 residues: CASSQLSGDSYEQYF. Here the CDR3 DNA reads TGCGCCAGCAGCCAGTTATCGGGGGACTCCTACGAGCAGTACTTC.

The rearrangement links TRBV14 to TRBJ2-1; 11 bases fit TRBD2. The CDR3 is 17 residues long. With 4 bases clipped from V and 2 bases from J, the junction kept 7 bases outside the gene matches. The germline gives CDR1 SGHDN, CDR2 FVKESK. CDR3 coding DNA: TGTGCCAGCAGCCCAGAGACTAGCGGGAAGCCCTACAATGAGCAGTTCTTC. Its protein is CASSPETSGKPYNEQFF.

V gene TRBV10-3 combines with J gene TRBJ2-2; D might be TRBD1 (6 bases). Germline loops: CDR1 ENHRY, CDR2 SYGVKD. The CDR3 totals 13 residues. V shed 9 bases and J shed 2 bases, with 10 bases lying between them. DNA for the CDR3: TGTGCCATAGGACAGCTAAACACCGGGGAGCTGTTTTTT. Amino acids: CAIGQLNTGELFF.

The rearrangement links TRBV13 to TRBJ1-1, with a tentative D call TRBD1 (5 bases). The CDR3 sequence is 14 residues long. V lost 6 bases to trimming and J lost 5 bases, with 16 bases between them. CDR1 and CDR2 (germline): PRHDT, FYEKMQ (reference sequence). This CDR3 is CASSTLQGGTEAFF. The CDR3 DNA reads TGTGCCAGCAGTACACTTCAGGGAGGAACTGAAGCTTTCTTT. The complete variable domain, with remaining parts taken from reference TRBV13 and TRBJ1-1, reads AAGVIQSPRHLIKEKRETATLKCYPIPRHDTVYWYQQGPGQDPQFLISFYEKMQSDKGSIPDRFSAQQFSDYHSELNMSSLELGDSALYFCASSTLQGGTEAFFGQGTRLTVV.

The V and J genes are TRBV6-5 and TRBJ2-2, with 7 bases that match TRBD1. CDR3 length: 15 amino acids. V was clipped by 5 bases and J by 0 bases; unmatched bases: 3. Germline CDR1 is MNHEY and CDR2 is SVGAGI. CDR3 sequence reads: CASSHRGPNTGELFF. The CDR3 region has the DNA TGTGCCAGCAGTCACAGGGGTCCGAACACCGGGGAGCTGTTTTTT.

V gene TRBV5-1 combines with J gene TRBJ1-3; TRBD1 aligns across 10 bases. CDR3 length: 15 residues. Looked up from germline, CDR1 is SGHRS and CDR2 is YFSETQ. The V segment lost 6 bases and the J segment 3 bases; nucleotides outside the gene matches: 6. CDR3 protein: CASNLDRGFGNTIYF. The CDR3 DNA is TGCGCCAGCAATTTGGACAGGGGGTTTGGAAACACCATATATTTT.

The V call is TRBV6-6, the J call TRBJ2-5; weak D call: TRBD1 (5 bases). The germline V gene encodes CDR1 MNHNY and CDR2 SVGAGI (reference sequence). Deletions cut 8 bases from V and 5 bases from J, with 9 bases between. The CDR3 has 11 residues. DNA of the CDR3: TGTGCCAGCGGGAACAGGGAGACCCAGTACTTC. Translation gives CASGNRETQYF.

This rearrangement joins TRBV28 to TRBJ2-7, with TRBD2 identical over 9 bases. Germline lookup yields CDR1 MDHEN and CDR2 SYDVKM. V trimming: 8 bases; J trimming: 4 bases; junction bases outside the gene matches: 12. This CDR3 is built from 15 residues. The CDR3 nucleotides are TGTGCCAGCGCGACAAGTAGCGGGGGACTTTACGAGCAGTACTTC. Protein product: CASATSSGGLYEQYF. Complete variable domain (other parts from reference TRBV28 and TRBJ2-7): DVKVTQSSRYLVKRTGEKVFLECVQDMDHENMFWYRQDPGLGLRLIYFSYDVKMKEKGDIPEGYSVSREKKERFSLILESASTNQTSMYLCASATSSGGLYEQYFGPGTRLTVT.

The CDR3 loop is CASSRDRGPYNEQFF. The CDR3 DNA follows: TGTGCCAGCAGCCGAGACAGGGGCCCCTACAATGAGCAGTTCTTC. V gene TRBV7-9 combines with J gene TRBJ2-1; TRBD1 matches 8 bases. The ends lost 5 bases at V and 2 bases at J; junction bases unmatched: 5. Per germline, CDR1 SEHNR and CDR2 FQNEAQ (reference sequence). CDR3 length equals 15 residues.

Only a few counts were recorded for this clone. The chain is built from TRBV7-8 and TRBJ2-2, with a tentative D call TRBD1 (6 bases). V lost 6 bases to trimming and J lost 7 bases, with 27 bases between them. The CDR3 has 18 amino acids. Germline CDR1 SGHVS, CDR2 FQNEAQ. In nucleotides, the CDR3 is TGTGCCAGCAGTAACCGGGACACTACCGTGGTGGTGAGCGGGGAGCTGTTTTTT. Protein sequence: CASSNRDTTVVVSGELFF. The whole variable domain, remainder taken from reference TRBV7-8 and TRBJ2-2, is GAGVSQSPRYKVAKRGQDVALRCDPISGHVSLFWYQQALGQGPEFLTYFQNEAQLDKSGLPSDRFFAERPEGSVSTLKIQRTQQEDSAVYLCASSNRDTTVVVSGELFFGEGSRLTVL.

The gene calls are TRBV18 and TRBJ1-1, with D tentatively TRBD1 (5 bases). The germline V gene encodes CDR1 KGHSH and CDR2 LQKENI. The CDR3 is made up of 14 amino acids. V was clipped by 3 bases and J by 5 bases, with 13 bases between them. CDR3 sequence (DNA): TGTGCCAGCTCACCGCCAGGGCCGAGTACTGAAGCTTTCTTT. This encodes CASSPPGPSTEAFF.

The genes are TRBV5-1 and TRBJ2-7; tentatively, D is TRBD1 (6 bases). V was cut by 5 bases and J by 6 bases, with 21 bases left in between. The CDR3 consists of 15 residues. CDR1 and CDR2 from the germline V gene are SGHRS and YFSETQ. The CDR3 coding sequence is TGCGCCAGCAGGTCAACAGGGTTCCCCAACGGCGAGCAGTACTTC. It yields the protein CASRSTGFPNGEQYF. Drawing the rest from reference TRBV5-1 and TRBJ2-7, the complete variable domain is KAGVTQTPRYLIKTRGQQVTLSCSPISGHRSVSWYQQTPGQGLQFLFEYFSETQRNKGNFPGRFSGRQFSNSRSEMNVSTLELGDSALYLCASRSTGFPNGEQYFGPGTRLTVT.

The genes are TRBV19 and TRBJ1-1; tentative D call: TRBD1 (6 bases). CDR1 and CDR2 from the germline V gene are LNHDA and SQIVND (reference sequence). The CDR3 is 14 amino acids. The V end lost 1 base, the J end lost 2 bases, and 8 bases lay between the germline ends. The CDR3: CASSIAGGNTEAFF. Written as DNA, the CDR3 is TGTGCCAGTAGTATAGCGGGGGGCAACACTGAAGCTTTCTTT.

The chain couples TRBV7-8 to TRBJ2-5; 7 bases match TRBD2. The V and J ends lost 2 bases and 5 bases, in that order; junction bases with no gene match: 11. The CDR3 runs 16 residues. Germline CDR1 is SGHVS and CDR2 is FQNEAQ. This CDR3 reads CASSLISGGGSETQYF. CDR3 nucleotides: TGTGCCAGCAGCTTAATATCGGGGGGAGGGAGTGAGACCCAGTACTTC.

The rearrangement uses TRBV7-3 and TRBJ2-1, with no clear D. This CDR3 is built from 12 residues. Per the germline V gene, CDR1 is SGHTA and CDR2 is FQGTGA. The ends were cut back, 4 bases at V and 10 bases at J, with 11 bases in the middle. CDR3 in amino acids: CASSSASNEQFF. CDR3 DNA sequence: TGTGCCAGCAGCTCAGCTAGTAACGAGCAGTTCTTC.

This clone occurred a few times. An end of the junction does not agree with germline; a read error may underlie this. The genes are TRBV30 and TRBJ2-7; D is perhaps TRBD2 (6 bases). The CDR3 has 13 residues. Germline V gene sequence: CDR1 GTSNPN, CDR2 SVGIG (reference sequence). CDR3 coding DNA: TGTGCCTGGGGTGTTACTAGCTACCACGAGCAGTACTTC. The encoded protein is CAWGVTSYHEQYF.

The chain employs TRBV6-1 and TRBJ1-2, with 8 bases aligning to TRBD1. Germline CDR1 and CDR2: MNHNS and SASEGT. Trimming removed 4 bases from V and 4 bases from J; junction bases left unmatched: 5. The CDR3 spans 14 residues. The CDR3, as DNA: TGTGCCAGCAGTGTATCAGGGGGCGGCTATGGCTACACCTTC. Amino acids: CASSVSGGGYGYTF.